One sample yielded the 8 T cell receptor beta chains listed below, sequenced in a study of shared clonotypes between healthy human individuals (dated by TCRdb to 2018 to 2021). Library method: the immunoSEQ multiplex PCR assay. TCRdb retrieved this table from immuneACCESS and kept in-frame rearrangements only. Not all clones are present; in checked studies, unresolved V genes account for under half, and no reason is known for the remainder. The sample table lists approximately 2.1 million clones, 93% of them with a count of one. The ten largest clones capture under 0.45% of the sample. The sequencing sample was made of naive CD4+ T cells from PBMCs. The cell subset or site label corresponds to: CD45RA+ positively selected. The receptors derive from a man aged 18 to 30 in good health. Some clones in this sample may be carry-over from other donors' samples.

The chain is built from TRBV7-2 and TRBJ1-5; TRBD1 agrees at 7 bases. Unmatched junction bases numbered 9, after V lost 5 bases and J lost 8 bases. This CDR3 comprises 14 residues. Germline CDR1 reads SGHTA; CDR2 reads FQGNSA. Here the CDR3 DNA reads TGTGCCAGCAGCCTCAGGCAGCAGGGGGAGCCCCAGCATTTT. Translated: CASSLRQQGEPQHF.

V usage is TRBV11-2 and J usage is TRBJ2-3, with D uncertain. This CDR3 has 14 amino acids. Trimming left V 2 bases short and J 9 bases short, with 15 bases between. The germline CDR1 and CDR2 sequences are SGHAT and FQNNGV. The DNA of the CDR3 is TGTGCCAGCAGCTTACTGCGCCGTGTGGGGACGCAGTATTTT. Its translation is CASSLLRRVGTQYF.

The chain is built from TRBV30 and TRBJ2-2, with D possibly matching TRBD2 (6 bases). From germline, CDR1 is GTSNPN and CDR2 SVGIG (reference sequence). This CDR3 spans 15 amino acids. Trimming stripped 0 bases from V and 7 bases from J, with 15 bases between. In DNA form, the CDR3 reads TGTGCCTGGAGTGTACTAGTAGGGACTGGCGGGGAGCTGTTTTTT. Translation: CAWSVLVGTGGELFF.

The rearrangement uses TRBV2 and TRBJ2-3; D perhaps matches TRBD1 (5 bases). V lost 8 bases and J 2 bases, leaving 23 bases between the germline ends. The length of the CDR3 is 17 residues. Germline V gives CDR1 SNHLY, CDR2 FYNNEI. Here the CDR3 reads CASGDSIGRGNTDTQYF. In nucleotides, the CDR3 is TGTGCCAGCGGGGATTCGATTGGAAGGGGTAACACAGATACGCAGTATTTT.

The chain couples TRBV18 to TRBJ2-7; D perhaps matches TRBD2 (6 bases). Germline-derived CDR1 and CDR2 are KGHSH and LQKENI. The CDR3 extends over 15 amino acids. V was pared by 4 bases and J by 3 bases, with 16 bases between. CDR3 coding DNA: TGTGCCAGCTCACATAGGAGGGCGAAGTTCTACGAGCAGTACTTC. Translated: CASSHRRAKFYEQYF. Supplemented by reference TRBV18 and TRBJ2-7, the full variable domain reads NAGVMQNPRHLVRRRGQEARLRCSPMKGHSHVYWYRQLPEEGLKFMVYLQKENIIDESGMPKERFSAEFPKEGPSILRIQQVVRGDSAAYFCASSHRRAKFYEQYFGPGTRLTVT.

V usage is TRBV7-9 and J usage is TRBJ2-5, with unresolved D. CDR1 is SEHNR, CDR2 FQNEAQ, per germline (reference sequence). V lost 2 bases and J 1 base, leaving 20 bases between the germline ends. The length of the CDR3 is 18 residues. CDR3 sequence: CASSLKVLAAYLQETQYF. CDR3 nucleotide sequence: TGTGCCAGCAGCTTAAAGGTCTTGGCAGCATACCTCCAAGAGACCCAGTACTTC.

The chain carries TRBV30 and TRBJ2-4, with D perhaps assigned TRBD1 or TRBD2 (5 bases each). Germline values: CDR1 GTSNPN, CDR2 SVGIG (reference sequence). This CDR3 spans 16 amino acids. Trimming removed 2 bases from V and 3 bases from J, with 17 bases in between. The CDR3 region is CAWSLLGVLGKNIQYF. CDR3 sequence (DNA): TGTGCCTGGAGTCTTCTGGGGGTCTTAGGCAAAAACATTCAGTACTTC.

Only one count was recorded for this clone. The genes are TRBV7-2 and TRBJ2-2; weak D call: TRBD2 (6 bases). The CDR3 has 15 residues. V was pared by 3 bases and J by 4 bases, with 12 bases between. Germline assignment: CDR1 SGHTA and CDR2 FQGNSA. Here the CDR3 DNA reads TGTGCCAGCAGCTTCCGGGGGACGGGCACCGGGGAGCTGTTTTTT. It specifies CASSFRGTGTGELFF. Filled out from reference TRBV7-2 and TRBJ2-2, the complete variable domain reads GAGVSQSPSNKVTEKGKDVELRCDPISGHTALYWYRQSLGQGLEFLIYFQGNSAPDKSGLPSDRFSAERTGGSVSTLTIQRTQQEDSAVYLCASSFRGTGTGELFFGEGSRLTVL.